Listed below are T cell receptor beta chains from one sample, sequenced in a study of blood T cell repertoires in COVID-19. Sequencing used immunoSEQ multiplex PCR; TCRdb keeps in-frame clones, though not all of them. The sample shows approximately 240,000 clones, roughly 80% of them seen only once. Sample: peripheral blood. The receptor set was obtained from a woman aged 40 to 50 with active or convalescent COVID-19. Both conserved end residues are part of each CDR3. The D gene is left open where the match is weak. The size field is filled for only some rows; it gives once, few, many or a size class.

cdr3_nt,cdr3_aa,d_call,j_call,v_call,clone_size
TGTGCCAGCAGTGAGCAGGGTTTTTCTGAAGCTTTCTTT,CASSEQGFSEAFF,NA,TRBJ1-1,TRBV6-1,NA
TGTGCCAGCAGCCCTGGCCCAGGGACGGGGGACACTGAAGCTTTCTTT,CASSPGPGTGDTEAFF,NA,TRBJ1-1,TRBV9,NA
TGTGCCAGCAGTATAGCGGGGGTAGGTACAAATGAGCAGTTCTTC,CASSIAGVGTNEQFF,TRBD2,TRBJ2-1,TRBV25-1,NA
TGTGCCACCAGCAGAGATCTAAGGGGGACAGGGAATGAAAAACTGTTTTTT,CATSRDLRGTGNEKLFF,TRBD1,TRBJ1-4,TRBV15,NA
TGTGCCAGCAGCTTGTTAATGGGGAGGGTCCAAGAGACCCAGTACTTC,CASSLLMGRVQETQYF,TRBD2,TRBJ2-5,TRBV5-5,NA
TGTGCCAGCAGCCCCGGACAGGGTGAGGGCTACACCTTC,CASSPGQGEGYTF,TRBD1,TRBJ1-2,TRBV11-2,NA
TGTGCCAGTAGCACGGGACAGGACACTGAAGCTTTCTTT,CASSTGQDTEAFF,TRBD1,TRBJ1-1,TRBV19,few
TGTGCCAGCAGACCGGGTTTGAACACTGAAGCTTTCTTT,CASRPGLNTEAFF,NA,TRBJ1-1,TRBV6-5,NA
TGCGCCAGCAGCCGCCTGGGACAGGTTAGCACAGATACGCAGTATTTT,CASSRLGQVSTDTQYF,TRBD1,TRBJ2-3,TRBV4-1,NA
TGTGCCAGCACCCCACTAGCGGGGGATCACAATGAGCAGTTCTTC,CASTPLAGDHNEQFF,TRBD2,TRBJ2-1,TRBV28,NA
TGTGCCAGCAGCCTCGGACAGTTTAACTATGGCTACACCTTC,CASSLGQFNYGYTF,NA,TRBJ1-2,TRBV3-1/TRBV3-2,NA
TGTGCCAGCAGTCCAGACAGATTTGAAGCTTTCTTT,CASSPDRFEAFF,NA,TRBJ1-1,TRBV12-3/TRBV12-4,few
TGTGCCAGCAGTATAGGGCAGGGGGCGCGGGAGACCCAGTACTTC,CASSIGQGARETQYF,TRBD1,TRBJ2-5,TRBV27,few
TGTGCCAGCAGCCCCCCAGGGGGGATAGGAAATCAGCCCCAGCATTTT,CASSPPGGIGNQPQHF,TRBD1,TRBJ1-5,TRBV7-9,NA
TGCGCCAGCAGCCGCGACAGGTTGACCTACAATGAGCAGTTCTTC,CASSRDRLTYNEQFF,NA,TRBJ2-1,TRBV5-1,NA
TGCAGCGCGACAGGGAGCTCCTACGAGCAGTACTTC,CSATGSSYEQYF,TRBD1,TRBJ2-7,TRBV29-1,NA
TGTGCCAGCAGCCATGGAGGGGGCGGCCAGCCCCAGCATTTT,CASSHGGGGQPQHF,TRBD1,TRBJ1-5,TRBV5-4,NA
TGTGCCACCAGCAAAGGAGAGGGTGTTAACTATGGCTACACCTTC,CATSKGEGVNYGYTF,NA,TRBJ1-2,TRBV15,NA
TGCGCCAGCAGCCAAGGTACAGGGGGCAATCAGCCCCAGCATTTT,CASSQGTGGNQPQHF,TRBD1,TRBJ1-5,TRBV4-1,NA
TGCAGTGCAAGAGCGGGGGGTACGCAGTATTTT,CSARAGGTQYF,TRBD2,TRBJ2-3,TRBV20-1,NA
TGTGCCAGCAGCCTACAGGGCGGGAGCACTGAAGCTTTCTTT,CASSLQGGSTEAFF,NA,TRBJ1-1,TRBV7-3,NA
TGCGCCAGCAGCCCGGAGACAGGGCGAATTTTGCCTGGAAACACCATATATTTT,CASSPETGRILPGNTIYF,TRBD1,TRBJ1-3,TRBV5-1,NA
TGTGCCAGCAGCCAGGGAGGACATCAGCCCCAGCATTTT,CASSQGGHQPQHF,NA,TRBJ1-5,TRBV3-1/TRBV3-2,NA
TGTGCCAGCAGCCCCCTAAATTTCCTCTCTGGAAACACCATATATTTT,CASSPLNFLSGNTIYF,NA,TRBJ1-3,TRBV14,NA
TGTGCCAGCAGCCAGGCTCAGGGTCTCGGCTACACCTTC,CASSQAQGLGYTF,NA,TRBJ1-2,TRBV3-1/TRBV3-2,NA
TGCGCCAGCAGCTTGGATCCCGGGAGATCCTCCGGCTACACCTTC,CASSLDPGRSSGYTF,NA,TRBJ1-2,TRBV5-1,NA
TGTGCCACCAGTGATTTGCCGGGGACAGGGGACCACAATGAGCAGTTCTTC,CATSDLPGTGDHNEQFF,TRBD1,TRBJ2-1,TRBV24-1,NA
TGTGCCAGCAGCTCCCCGTCTGCACTAGCGGGGTACAATGAGCAGTTCTTC,CASSSPSALAGYNEQFF,TRBD2,TRBJ2-1,TRBV7-2,NA
TGCGCCAGCAGGCCCCCGGGGGGGGGATCAGATACGCAGTATTTT,CASRPPGGGSDTQYF,TRBD2,TRBJ2-3,TRBV5-1,NA
TGTGCCAGCAGTCATACATCCAGCACAGATACGCAGTATTTT,CASSHTSSTDTQYF,NA,TRBJ2-3,TRBV9,NA
TGCGCCAGCAGCCAAGATGCGGGACTAGCGGGGAACACCGGGGAGCTGTTTTTT,CASSQDAGLAGNTGELFF,TRBD2,TRBJ2-2,TRBV4-1,once
TGTGCCAGCAGCGTAGGCGCAGGGGGCTACGAGCAGTACTTC,CASSVGAGGYEQYF,TRBD1,TRBJ2-7,TRBV9,NA
TGTGCCAGCAGCTTAGCATCCCCAGGGGGCTATGGCTACACCTTC,CASSLASPGGYGYTF,TRBD1,TRBJ1-2,TRBV7-9,NA
TGCGCCAGCAGCCAAGATAGCGGGGCTGGAAACACCATATATTTT,CASSQDSGAGNTIYF,NA,TRBJ1-3,TRBV4-1,NA
TGTGCCAGCAGGCGGACAGGGGGGCATCAGCCCCAGCATTTT,CASRRTGGHQPQHF,TRBD1,TRBJ1-5,TRBV28,NA
TGTGCCAGCAGCTCCCGTGAAGTTAGCGGGGGGGCGGTGAACATTCAGTACTTC,CASSSREVSGGAVNIQYF,TRBD2,TRBJ2-4,TRBV13,NA
TGTGCCAGCAGCAAGGGGGCCTCTGGAAACACCATATATTTT,CASSKGASGNTIYF,TRBD1,TRBJ1-3,TRBV7-9,NA
TGTGCCAGCAGCCAAGGGTTGCGTGGGGCCAGCACAGATACGCAGTATTTT,CASSQGLRGASTDTQYF,NA,TRBJ2-3,TRBV3-1/TRBV3-2,NA
TGTGCCAGCAGCCGGGACAGGCAGAACACTGAAGCTTTCTTT,CASSRDRQNTEAFF,TRBD1,TRBJ1-1,TRBV7-9,few
TGCGCCAGCAGTGAGACCAGGGACTATGGCTACACCTTC,CASSETRDYGYTF,NA,TRBJ1-2,TRBV10-1,NA
TGTGCCTATACGATAGCGGGGCAGACCCAGTACTTC,CAYTIAGQTQYF,TRBD2,TRBJ2-5,TRBV30,NA
TGTGCGGTACAGGGGAACCCCAATCAGCCCCAGCATTTT,CAVQGNPNQPQHF,TRBD1,TRBJ1-5,TRBV10-3,NA
TGCGCCAGCAGCCCCAGGGTAGCGGGGGCTCAAGAGACCCAGTACTTC,CASSPRVAGAQETQYF,TRBD2,TRBJ2-5,TRBV5-1,NA
TGTGCCAGCAGCCAACAGGGGGCTAGTAGCACAGATACGCAGTATTTT,CASSQQGASSTDTQYF,TRBD1,TRBJ2-3,TRBV3-1/TRBV3-2,NA
TGTGCCAGCAGCCTCGCGTCTAGCAATCAGCCCCAGCATTTT,CASSLASSNQPQHF,NA,TRBJ1-5,TRBV6-6,NA
TGCAGTGCTAGTCGGCAGGGCCTTTTGGATACGCAGTATTTT,CSASRQGLLDTQYF,NA,TRBJ2-3,TRBV20-1,once
TGTGCCAGCAGCTTAGTGGGAGGAAGAGGAGCTTTCTTT,CASSLVGGRGAFF,NA,TRBJ1-1,TRBV7-9,NA
TGTGCCAGCAGTGACAGGGGGCCCTATGGCTACACCTTC,CASSDRGPYGYTF,TRBD1,TRBJ1-2,TRBV6-1,NA